The 24 T cell receptor beta chains in this list originate from one sample, sequenced in a study of cytomegalovirus exposure and HLA in healthy donors. Sequencing was performed with immunoSEQ multiplex PCR; in TCRdb, only in-frame clones are kept and a portion is missing. Of about 160,000 clones listed, about 90% are singletons. Source material: PBMCs. These receptors were obtained from a woman between 18 and 30 years old in good health and CMV-seropositive.

V gene TRBV14 combines with J gene TRBJ2-1; TRBD2 matches 7 bases. The ends lost 0 bases at V and 4 bases at J; junction bases unmatched: 3. This CDR3 spans 15 amino acids. CDR1 is SGHDN and CDR2 is FVKESK in the germline V gene. CDR3 protein: CASSQDWGGYNEQFF. The CDR3 DNA follows: TGTGCCAGCAGCCAAGACTGGGGGGGATACAATGAGCAGTTCTTC.

The DNA of the CDR3 is TGTGCCAGCAGCCTTAGAGCGGGAGGGCCTAACGAGCAGTACTTC. Translated, it gives CASSLRAGGPNEQYF. The rearrangement uses TRBV4-2 and TRBJ2-7; 10 bases fit TRBD2. J gave up 5 bases and V 4 bases, and 8 bases lay outside the gene matches. From germline, CDR1 is LGHNA and CDR2 YNFKEQ. CDR3 size: 15 residues.

The V call is TRBV11-2, the J call TRBJ2-5; D is possibly TRBD1 (5 bases). The germline CDR1 and CDR2 sequences are SGHAT and FQNNGV. CDR3 length: 14 residues. Trimming removed 6 bases from V and 1 base from J, with 12 bases in between. The CDR3 nucleotides read TGTGCCAGCAGTCCCCAGGGTGCCCAAGAGACCCAGTACTTC. As protein: CASSPQGAQETQYF.

The V gene is TRBV25-1, the J gene TRBJ1-1; 7 bases are shared with TRBD1. CDR3 length: 14 residues. J gave up 2 bases and V 10 bases, and 10 bases lay outside the gene matches. CDR1 MGHDK and CDR2 SYGVNS come from the germline V gene. The CDR3: CATKTGTENTEAFF. DNA of the CDR3: TGTGCCACCAAGACCGGGACAGAAAACACTGAAGCTTTCTTT.

The chain joins TRBV19 to TRBJ1-5; 9 bases fit TRBD1. Unmatched junction bases numbered 7, after V lost 7 bases and J lost 0 bases. Germline lookup yields CDR1 LNHDA and CDR2 SQIVND (reference sequence). The CDR3 sequence is 16 residues long. CDR3 DNA: TGTGCCAGTATGAGGACAGGGGTGGATAGCAATCAGCCCCAGCATTTT. Translated: CASMRTGVDSNQPQHF.

The chain combines TRBV30 with TRBJ2-1; possibly TRBD1 for D (5 bases). Trimming removed 2 bases from V and 6 bases from J, with 20 bases in between. Germline assignment: CDR1 GTSNPN and CDR2 SVGIG (reference sequence). CDR3 length: 16 amino acids. CDR3 amino acids: CAWSRPRDSRVNEQFF. The CDR3 region has the DNA TGTGCCTGGAGTCGCCCCCGAGACAGTCGGGTCAATGAGCAGTTCTTC. Looking up the rest from reference TRBV30 and TRBJ2-1 gives the full variable domain: SQTIHQWPATLVQPVGSPLSLECTVEGTSNPNLYWYRQAAGRGLQLLFYSVGIGQISSEVPQNLSASRPQDRQFILSSKKLLLSDSGFYLCAWSRPRDSRVNEQFFGPGTRLTVL.

DNA for the CDR3: TGTGCCAGCATTCTAGAGGTCGGGACAGTGAGAGAGACCCAGTACTTC. Protein: CASILEVGTVRETQYF. The V call is TRBV7-8, the J call TRBJ2-5; 7 bases align to TRBD1. J gave up 4 bases and V 7 bases, and 15 bases lay outside the gene matches. CDR3 length: 16 amino acids. CDR1 is SGHVS, CDR2 FQNEAQ, per germline.

This chain links TRBV4-2 with TRBJ2-3; 14 bases fit TRBD2. Looked up from germline, CDR1 is LGHNA and CDR2 is YNFKEQ. J gave up 4 bases and V 1 base, and 1 base lay outside the gene matches. The CDR3 loop spans 16 amino acids. The CDR3 region is CASSQGGLAGADTQYF. The CDR3 DNA reads as TGTGCCAGCAGCCAAGGGGGACTAGCGGGAGCAGATACGCAGTATTTT.

The V gene is TRBV7-2, the J gene TRBJ2-7; D is perhaps TRBD2 (5 bases). The V gene's germline CDR1 is SGHTA and CDR2 FQGNSA. Trimming removed 4 bases from V and 5 bases from J, with 15 bases in between. The CDR3 runs 14 residues. The DNA for the CDR3 is TGTGCCAGCAGCTATCGACTACCTCGGGACGAGCAGTACTTC. It translates to CASSYRLPRDEQYF.

The gene calls are TRBV10-3 and TRBJ2-7; D is undetermined. CDR3 length: 10 amino acids. Germline loops: CDR1 ENHRY, CDR2 SYGVKD. Trimming cost V 10 bases and J 5 bases, with 9 bases left between them. The CDR3 coding sequence is TGTGCCACTCCCCCCCACGAGCAGTACTTC. Translating it yields CATPPHEQYF.

This chain uses TRBV19 with TRBJ2-1; no reliable D call. V dropped 7 bases and J dropped 0 bases, with 13 bases sitting between them. Germline V lookup: CDR1 LNHDA, CDR2 SQIVND (reference sequence). This CDR3 has 15 amino acids. This chain's CDR3 is CASKDLSSSYNEQFF. The CDR3 nucleotides are TGTGCCAGTAAAGATCTTTCGAGCTCCTACAATGAGCAGTTCTTC.

The rearrangement joins TRBV5-1 to TRBJ2-7; 8 bases align to TRBD1. V gave up 0 bases and J gave up 0 bases; unmatched junction bases: 2. The CDR3 is 15 residues long. Germline values: CDR1 SGHRS, CDR2 YFSETQ. In DNA, the CDR3 is TGCGCCAGCAGCTTGGATGGGACAGGCTCCTACGAGCAGTACTTC. Translating it yields CASSLDGTGSYEQYF.

This clone was recorded a few times. The chain couples TRBV2 to TRBJ2-7; TRBD2 might be the D (5 bases). The CDR3 sequence is 14 residues long. The germline CDR1 and CDR2 sequences are SNHLY and FYNNEI. The V and J ends lost 6 bases and 0 bases respectively, with 12 bases between them. The CDR3 is CASSLSGSSYEQYF. In nucleotides, the CDR3 is TGTGCCAGCAGCTTAAGCGGAAGCTCCTACGAGCAGTACTTC.

The CDR3 is CAWSGAGTVSGGPSYEQYF. The CDR3 region has the DNA TGTGCCTGGAGTGGCGCAGGGACGGTAAGCGGGGGCCCCTCCTACGAGCAGTACTTC. The chain employs TRBV30 and TRBJ2-7; 8 nucleotides line up with TRBD2. V gave up 1 base and J gave up 0 bases; unmatched junction bases: 17. The CDR3 length is 19 residues. Germline V gene lookup returns CDR1 GTSNPN and CDR2 SVGIG (reference sequence).

This clone was detected only once. This chain links TRBV20-1 with TRBJ2-3; D remains ambiguous. There are 10 residues in the CDR3. Deletions cut 5 bases from V and 3 bases from J, with 3 bases between. Germline values: CDR1 DFQATT, CDR2 SNEGSKA (reference sequence). The CDR3, as DNA: TGCAGTGCTGAGACAGATACGCAGTATTTT. It specifies CSAETDTQYF.

The chain carries TRBV7-3 and TRBJ2-7, with D perhaps matching TRBD2 (7 bases). With 5 bases removed from V and 2 bases from J, the gap between germline ends came to 16 bases. The V gene's germline CDR1 is SGHTA and CDR2 FQGTGA. CDR3 length: 15 amino acids. The CDR3 DNA reads as TGTGCCAGCAGCCCAGGACGGGGGGCGCCCTACGAGCAGTACTTC. It codes for CASSPGRGAPYEQYF.

The chain recombines TRBV25-1 with TRBJ2-7; perhaps TRBD2 as D (6 bases). The germline V gene encodes CDR1 MGHDK and CDR2 SYGVNS. This CDR3 contains 15 residues. Between the trimmed V and J ends, which lost 3 bases and 0 bases, there was a span of 12 bases. CDR3 sequence reads: CASSDTSFSSYEQYF. In DNA, the CDR3 is TGTGCCAGCAGTGACACTAGCTTCAGCTCCTACGAGCAGTACTTC.

This chain uses TRBV29-1 with TRBJ2-7; a possible D gene is TRBD1 (5 bases). V dropped 3 bases and J dropped 5 bases, with 14 bases sitting between them. From germline, CDR1 is SQVTM and CDR2 ANQGSEA. This CDR3 comprises 13 residues. CDR3 amino acids: CSVEEQGYNEQYF. The CDR3 DNA reads as TGCAGCGTTGAGGAGCAGGGATACAACGAGCAGTACTTC.

The chain has TRBV7-2 and TRBJ2-7, with TRBD2 matching 8 bases. Germline CDR1 and CDR2: SGHTA and FQGNSA. The CDR3 sequence is 15 residues long. Trimming removed 5 bases from V and 4 bases from J; junction bases left unmatched: 10. The CDR3 DNA is TGTGCCAGCAGCCCTCCGGGACTAGAAAGGTACGAGCAGTACTTC. This encodes CASSPPGLERYEQYF.

This rearrangement joins TRBV5-6 to TRBJ2-7, with a weak D call TRBD1 (6 bases). Germline CDR1 and CDR2: SGHDT and YYEEEE. The CDR3 runs 13 residues. Trimming pared 6 bases from V and 5 bases from J, leaving 15 bases between. DNA of the CDR3: TGTGCCAGCACCGCCCCCAGGGGCGACGAGCAGTACTTC. Protein: CASTAPRGDEQYF.

The rearrangement joins TRBV18 to TRBJ2-7; 8 positions agree with TRBD2. Trimming removed 1 base from V and 5 bases from J; junction bases left unmatched: 4. CDR1 and CDR2 from the germline V gene are KGHSH and LQKENI. The CDR3 has 14 residues. This CDR3 is CASSPRRGGHEQYF. In DNA form, the CDR3 reads TGTGCCAGCTCACCACGCCGCGGGGGGCACGAGCAGTACTTC.

The chain has TRBV7-2 and TRBJ1-1, with 9 bases matching TRBD1. The CDR3 runs 14 residues. The germline gives CDR1 SGHTA, CDR2 FQGNSA. The V gene end was trimmed by 3 bases and the J gene end by 5 bases; junction bases not matched to a gene: 4. The chain's CDR3 is CASSLRQGGTEAFF. CDR3 in DNA: TGTGCCAGCAGCTTGCGACAGGGGGGTACTGAAGCTTTCTTT.

This clone was counted once. The rearrangement joins TRBV13 to TRBJ1-3; D unresolved. CDR1 and CDR2 from the germline V gene are PRHDT and FYEKMQ (reference sequence). CDR3 size: 14 residues. The V end lost 5 bases, the J end lost 1 base, and 9 bases lay between the germline ends. The CDR3 DNA reads TGTGCCAGCAGCCTAGCAGGTTCTGGAAACACCATATATTTT. Its protein product is CASSLAGSGNTIYF.

J is TRBJ1-5 and V is TRBV11-2; D is possibly TRBD1 (5 bases). The V gene's germline CDR1 is SGHAT and CDR2 FQNNGV. V shed 1 base and J shed 0 bases, with 7 bases lying between them. The CDR3 sequence is 15 residues long. CDR3 in amino acids: CASSLGGDSNQPQHF. CDR3 DNA: TGTGCCAGCAGCTTAGGGGGGGATAGCAATCAGCCCCAGCATTTT.